The clone carrying this T cell receptor (beta chain) was seen at least ten times. What it binds is unknown. In TCRdb, the RACE reads were re-called with MiXCR into one record per CDR3 protein. Altogether about 42,000 distinct CDR3 sequences are present, 9.5% to 10% being singletons, with the ten largest covering more than 13%. These data originate in a study of human T cells and chemical hapten exposure. Study background: Patients, largely female, had alopecia areata, totalis or universalis. Study-level findings and limits: As the donors had alopecia, their immune response may differ from healthy people's. After DPC sensitization, TCRs above 1 in 1000 frequency showed no change.

Time point given: patch test 2, 6 weeks after DPC sensitization. Treatment noted: therapeutic diphenylcyclopropenone sensitization with weekly scalp DPC. Someone pulled total RNA out of unfractionated whole blood. Each patch test followed a blood draw. The sequencing here drew on whole blood, taken in connection with sensitization to the hapten diphenylcyclopropenone (DPC). The clonotype was recovered from a woman under 40 with alopecia areata. Some clones in this sample may be carry-over from other donors' samples.

CDR3 bases: TGCGCCAGCAGCCAAGAACCGGTTAGCGGGATTTACAATGAGCAGTTCTTC. It encodes CASSQEPVSGIYNEQFF. The genes are TRBV4-1 and TRBJ2-1; 8 nucleotides line up with TRBD2. Germline V gives CDR1 MGHRA, CDR2 YSYEKL. J lost 4 bases, V lost 0 bases, and 8 bases had no gene match. The CDR3 extends over 17 amino acids.